These 25 T cell receptor beta chains were sequenced from one sample in a study of CD8 T cells in ankylosing spondylitis. Points from the study as a whole: Characteristic, it appeared, of ankylosing spondylitis blood was a TCR beta motif of roughly eight highly homologous variants.

MiXCR was run by TCRdb on the 5' RACE reads, yielding one entry per CDR3 protein. The sample includes fewer than 400,000 distinct CDR3 sequences, approximately 20% of them seen just once. No antigen has been identified for these receptors. Sequencing was done on a sample of blood, either unsorted or a sorted T cell fraction (not recorded which). These receptors originate from a male donor with ankylosing spondylitis.

The gene calls are TRBV6-6 and TRBJ1-1; 7 nucleotides line up with TRBD1. Germline V gives CDR1 MNHNY, CDR2 SVGAGI (reference sequence). V lost 9 bases and J lost 5; bases outside the gene matches: 6. The CDR3 runs 12 residues. CDR3 protein: CASDREKTEAFF. In nucleotides, the CDR3 is TGTGCCAGTGACAGGGAAAAAACTGAAGCTTTCTTT.

The table lists this clonotype with a few counts. The rearrangement uses TRBV9 and TRBJ1-3; no reliable D call. Germline V lookup: CDR1 SGDLS, CDR2 YYNGEE. The CDR3 runs 17 residues. V shed 0 bases and J shed 0 bases, with 13 bases lying between them. The DNA for the CDR3 is TGTGCCAGCAGCGTAGACCCCCCCGGGAGCTCTGGAAACACCATATATTTT. This gives the protein CASSVDPPGSSGNTIYF.

The chain combines TRBV20-1 with TRBJ2-1; TRBD2 agrees at 9 bases. With 0 bases clipped from V and 3 bases from J, the junction kept 6 bases outside the gene matches. Germline V CDR1 and CDR2: DFQATT, SNEGSKA (reference sequence). CDR3 length equals 16 residues. The CDR3 DNA is TGCAGTGCTAGAGATCTAGCTAGCGGGAACTACAATGAGCAGTTCTTC. Its protein is CSARDLASGNYNEQFF.

The chain's CDR3 is CASSLERIDTQYF. The CDR3 bases are TGTGCCAGCAGCTTAGAAAGGATAGATACGCAGTATTTT. This chain connects TRBV11-2 to TRBJ2-3; D is unclear. The V gene's germline CDR1 is SGHAT and CDR2 FQNNGV. V lost 0 bases and J lost 5, with 6 bases in between. The CDR3 spans 13 residues.

This rearrangement joins TRBV9 to TRBJ2-1; 7 bases are shared with TRBD1. The CDR3 extends over 17 amino acids. J lost 5 bases, V lost 1 base, and 12 bases had no gene match. Germline V gives CDR1 SGDLS, CDR2 YYNGEE. The chain's CDR3 is CASSVYPGTDVNNEQFF. Here the CDR3 DNA reads TGTGCCAGCAGCGTATACCCCGGGACAGATGTAAACAATGAGCAGTTCTTC.

The rearrangement joins TRBV4-2 to TRBJ1-5, with D possibly matching TRBD1 (6 bases). CDR3 length equals 15 residues. Germline V gene sequence: CDR1 LGHNA, CDR2 YNFKEQ. Trimming cost V 4 bases and J 3 bases, with 13 bases left between them. Written as DNA, the CDR3 is TGTGCCAGCAGCCGAACCGGACAGCTCAATCAGCCCCAGCATTTT. This gives the protein CASSRTGQLNQPQHF.

This clonotype has a count of ten or more. This chain's CDR3 is CASSQARVTAGELFF. CDR3 sequence (DNA): TGTGCCAGCAGTCAGGCTAGGGTCACGGCCGGGGAGCTGTTTTTT. The chain employs TRBV7-2 and TRBJ2-2; the D is unclear. V was pared by 6 bases and J by 6 bases, with 17 bases between. The germline V gene encodes CDR1 SGHTA and CDR2 FQGNSA. CDR3 length: 15 amino acids. Full variable domain (rest looked up from reference TRBV7-2 and TRBJ2-2): GAGVSQSPSNKVTEKGKDVELRCDPISGHTALYWYRQSLGQGLEFLIYFQGNSAPDKSGLPSDRFSAERTGGSVSTLTIQRTQQEDSAVYLCASSQARVTAGELFFGEGSRLTVL.

The chain employs TRBV10-3 and TRBJ2-7, with 8 bases identical to TRBD2. This CDR3 region has 15 residues. The V gene end was trimmed by 4 bases and the J gene end by 4 bases; junction bases not matched to a gene: 9. CDR1 and CDR2 from the germline V gene are ENHRY and SYGVKD. The CDR3 region is CAISGPGGRIYEQYF. The CDR3, as DNA: TGTGCCATCAGTGGCCCCGGCGGGAGGATATACGAGCAGTACTTC.

This clonotype turned up a few times. The CDR3 DNA is TGCAGTGCTAGCGGGAGGACCTACAATGAGCAGTTCTTC. Amino acids: CSASGRTYNEQFF. The chain is built from TRBV20-1 and TRBJ2-1; TRBD2 aligns across 7 bases. This CDR3 comprises 13 residues. Germline CDR1 reads DFQATT; CDR2 reads SNEGSKA (reference sequence). V was clipped by 3 bases and J by 2 bases; unmatched bases: 1.

This clonotype was counted once. The rearrangement links TRBV5-8 to TRBJ1-5; tentatively, D is TRBD1 (5 bases). There are 16 residues in the CDR3. V shed 2 bases and J shed 2 bases, with 14 bases lying between them. In germline, CDR1 is SGHTS, CDR2 YDEGEE. CDR3 DNA: TGTGCCAGCAGCTTCAGGGTCGGGTGGGGCAATCAGCCCCAGCATTTT. Protein product: CASSFRVGWGNQPQHF.

The chain uses TRBV2 and TRBJ1-1, with D uncertain. V lost 7 bases to trimming and J lost 1 base, with 16 bases between them. From germline, CDR1 is SNHLY and CDR2 FYNNEI. The CDR3 contains 15 residues. The CDR3 region is CASTFELTANTEAFF. For the CDR3, the DNA is TGTGCCAGCACTTTTGAATTGACGGCGAACACTGAAGCTTTCTTT. The whole variable domain, remainder taken from reference TRBV2 and TRBJ1-1, is EPEVTQTPSHQVTQMGQEVILRCVPISNHLYFYWYRQILGQKVEFLVSFYNNEISEKSEIFDDQFSVERPDGSNFTLKIRSTKLEDSAMYFCASTFELTANTEAFFGQGTRLTVV.

This clonotype has a single count. The chain recombines TRBV3-1 with TRBJ2-1, with TRBD2 identical over 10 bases. Germline assignment: CDR1 LGHDT and CDR2 YNNKEL (reference sequence). The CDR3 length is 16 residues. The J segment lost 9 bases and the V segment lost 5 bases, leaving 13 bases of the junction unmatched. The CDR3 DNA reads as TGTGCCAGCAGCAAAAGCAGCGGGAGGGCCTGGGGTGAGCAGTTCTTC. Translated: CASSKSSGRAWGEQFF.

This clonotype was observed a handful of times. V gene TRBV10-3 combines with J gene TRBJ2-3; maybe TRBD2 (5 bases). The CDR3 covers 15 residues. V was cut by 7 bases and J by 8 bases, with 22 bases left in between. Per germline, CDR1 ENHRY and CDR2 SYGVKD. CDR3 nucleotide sequence: TGTGCCATCACGGACTCCCCCGGCGAAATTTTTACGCAGTATTTT. It is translated as CAITDSPGEIFTQYF.

This clonotype was seen only a few times. The gene calls are TRBV4-2 and TRBJ2-6; 12 nucleotides align to TRBD2. The J segment lost 0 bases and the V segment lost 4 bases, leaving 10 bases of the junction unmatched. The V gene's germline CDR1 is LGHNA and CDR2 YNFKEQ. The length of the CDR3 is 20 residues. The CDR3 spells CASSPRFLAGGFSGANVLTF. In nucleotides, the CDR3 is TGTGCCAGCAGCCCAAGATTCCTAGCGGGAGGGTTCTCTGGGGCCAACGTCCTGACTTTC.

The genes are TRBV6-5 and TRBJ2-3; D unclear. The V end was cut by 0 bases, the J end by 6 bases, with 16 bases between. Germline CDR1 reads MNHEY; CDR2 reads SVGAGI. This CDR3 spans 16 amino acids. The CDR3 sequence is CASSYSTAVGKDTQYF. For the CDR3, the DNA is TGTGCCAGCAGTTACTCAACTGCGGTTGGTAAGGATACGCAGTATTTT.

The rearrangement links TRBV12-3 or TRBV12-4 to TRBJ2-7; 15 positions match TRBD2. V shed 5 bases, J shed 4 bases, and the junction held 6 bases outside the gene matches. The CDR3 loop spans 16 amino acids. DNA of the CDR3: TGTGCCAGCAGTCCTTCCGGGACTAGCGGGAGGTACGAGCAGTACTTC. It translates to CASSPSGTSGRYEQYF.

The V gene is TRBV6-1, the J gene TRBJ2-1, with 16 bases matching TRBD2. Per the germline V gene, CDR1 is MNHNS and CDR2 is SASEGT. This CDR3 has 17 residues. The J segment lost 10 bases and the V segment lost 5 bases, leaving 11 bases of the junction unmatched. CDR3 amino acids: CASSKTSGTSGRGEQFF. In DNA form, the CDR3 reads TGTGCCAGCAGTAAAACCTCCGGGACTAGCGGGAGGGGGGAGCAGTTCTTC.

The chain couples TRBV20-1 to TRBJ1-5; D is unclear. The CDR3 contains 15 residues. Germline CDR1 DFQATT, CDR2 SNEGSKA (reference sequence). The V end was cut by 3 bases, the J end by 0 bases, with 12 bases between. The CDR3 loop reads CSASRSPFSNQPQHF. The CDR3 DNA follows: TGCAGTGCTAGCAGATCCCCCTTTAGCAATCAGCCCCAGCATTTT.

V and J are TRBV5-1 and TRBJ2-1; TRBD1 matches at 7 bases. The V gene's germline CDR1 is SGHRS and CDR2 YFSETQ. The trim removed 1 base at V and 7 bases at J, leaving 14 bases unmatched. This CDR3 comprises 17 residues. The CDR3 here is CASSLRPGQIILNEQFF. CDR3 nucleotide sequence: TGCGCCAGCAGCTTGCGACCGGGACAGATTATATTAAATGAGCAGTTCTTC.

The sample holds a few counts of this clonotype. This sequence joins TRBV6-2 or TRBV6-3 and TRBJ2-1; tentative D call: TRBD2 (6 bases). V lost 2 bases to trimming and J lost 11 bases, with 13 bases between them. Germline V gene data show CDR1 as MNHEY and CDR2 as SVGEGT. The CDR3 has 13 amino acids. This CDR3 is CASSYLPTSQQFF. Written as DNA, the CDR3 is TGTGCCAGCAGTTACCTCCCTACTAGCCAGCAGTTCTTC.

The rearrangement uses TRBV7-2 and TRBJ2-1; 8 bases fit TRBD2. The trim removed 2 bases at V and 2 bases at J, leaving 8 bases unmatched. The germline gives CDR1 SGHTA, CDR2 FQGNSA. CDR3 length: 17 amino acids. The CDR3 spells CASSLSTTGGPYNEQFF. CDR3 sequence (DNA): TGTGCCAGCAGCTTATCAACTACGGGAGGGCCCTACAATGAGCAGTTCTTC.

The gene calls are TRBV5-6 and TRBJ2-1; D may match TRBD1 or TRBD2 (5 bases each). V shed 4 bases and J shed 10 bases, with 24 bases lying between them. Germline V gene sequence: CDR1 SGHDT, CDR2 YYEEEE. There are 16 residues in the CDR3. The CDR3 DNA sequence: TGTGCCAGCAGCCTTATGGGACCTACTCCCCTGAACGAGCAGTTCTTC. Encoded protein: CASSLMGPTPLNEQFF.

This clonotype has more than one count but fewer than ten. The chain is built from TRBV20-1 and TRBJ1-5; no reliable D call. Germline CDR1 DFQATT, CDR2 SNEGSKA (reference sequence). This CDR3 has 14 amino acids. The ends were cut back, 6 bases at V and 5 bases at J, with 17 bases in the middle. The CDR3 region has the DNA TGCAGTGCCACCCGTGGGCTCCAGGATCAGCCCCAGCATTTT. Protein product: CSATRGLQDQPQHF.

This clonotype was detected a few times. This rearrangement joins TRBV28 to TRBJ1-1; the match to TRBD1 covers 7 bases. V lost 7 bases to trimming and J lost 2 bases; unmatched junction nucleotides: 13. This CDR3 is 16 amino acids long. Germline V lookup: CDR1 MDHEN, CDR2 SYDVKM. As DNA, the CDR3 is TGTGCCAGCAATTCCCCCACAGGGGAAAAAAACACTGAAGCTTTCTTT. It is translated as CASNSPTGEKNTEAFF. Combining the CDR3 with reference TRBV28 and TRBJ1-1 gives the whole variable domain DVKVTQSSRYLVKRTGEKVFLECVQDMDHENMFWYRQDPGLGLRLIYFSYDVKMKEKGDIPEGYSVSREKKERFSLILESASTNQTSMYLCASNSPTGEKNTEAFFGQGTRLTVV.

In its sample, this clonotype was seen a few times. The chain couples TRBV29-1 to TRBJ2-3, with D possibly being TRBD1 or TRBD2 (5 bases each). The CDR3 runs 15 residues. Trimming left V 7 bases short and J 5 bases short, with 22 bases between. Germline lookup yields CDR1 SQVTM and CDR2 ANQGSEA. CDR3 DNA: TGCAGCGGGGTAGAATGGGGGATGGTGGAAGATACGCAGTATTTT. This encodes CSGVEWGMVEDTQYF.